This T cell receptor beta chain comes out of a study of T cell responses to AZD1222 COVID-19 vaccine. General study findings and limits: Clonal diversity may have been underestimated, and the donors were mostly white British, with more females than males.

Only in-frame clones appear in the TCRdb table, and some are missing; sequencing was by immunoSEQ multiplex PCR. The sample has more than 95,000 clones; about 89% are singletons. The V and J ends lost 4 bases and 6 bases, in that order; junction bases with no gene match: 8. Germline CDR1 and CDR2: SNHLY and FYNNEI. This CDR3 is built from 14 residues. With regard to this clone: Antigen specificity is unknown.

Specimen: peripheral blood, collected 28 days after the second dose of the MenACWY control vaccine. The sequence was obtained from an adult who received the MenACWY meningococcal vaccine as a control. The gene calls are TRBV2 and TRBJ1-2, with 7 bases aligning to TRBD1. This CDR3 is CASSGAGTGDGYTF. In DNA form, the CDR3 reads TGTGCCAGCAGTGGGGCGGGTACAGGGGATGGCTACACCTTC.